The 25 T cell receptor beta chains below all came from one sample that was sequenced in a study of CD4 and CD8 cells across lung adenocarcinoma regions. TCRdb called the PCR reads again in MiXCR, with one record for every CDR3 protein. The repertoire holds about 7,500 distinct CDR3 sequences, roughly 53% seen once, with roughly 97% in the top ten. Sequencing input: CD8+ T cells from the center of a lung tumor. The receptor set was obtained from a male donor with lung adenocarcinoma. The CD4 and CD8 labels of this study may be unreliable.

V and J are TRBV7-8 and TRBJ2-7; 10 nucleotides match TRBD1. J gave up 4 bases and V 0 bases, and 15 bases lay outside the gene matches. CDR3 length: 19 residues. Germline CDR1 is SGHVS and CDR2 is FQNEAQ. The CDR3 bases are TGTGCCAGCAGCTTAGCCCGGGACAGGGGAGGCCATGGGTTATACGAGCAGTACTTC. It specifies CASSLARDRGGHGLYEQYF.

This chain uses TRBV6-1 with TRBJ2-5, with 10 bases aligning to TRBD2. After removal of 3 bases from V and 4 bases from J, the junction contained 14 bases not matched to a gene. CDR3 size: 18 residues. CDR1 and CDR2 (germline): MNHNS, SASEGT. CDR3 sequence reads: CASSEFGAGGPASETQYF. CDR3 nucleotide sequence: TGTGCCAGCAGTGAGTTCGGAGCGGGAGGGCCGGCGTCAGAGACCCAGTACTTC.

This chain joins TRBV4-1 and TRBJ2-1, with 9 bases lining up with TRBD2. The DNA end favors TRBJ2-4, so the J call may be wrong. The CDR3 runs 19 residues. Germline values: CDR1 MGHRA, CDR2 YSYEKL. DNA for the CDR3: TGCGCCAGCAGCCAAGTAGGGGCGGGGGGGGGCCGTGACAAAGAGACTCAGTACTTC. Translated: CASSQVGAGGGRDKETQYF.

V is TRBV20-1 and J is TRBJ2-3, with 8 nucleotides matching TRBD2. Germline CDR1 DFQATT, CDR2 SNEGSKA (reference sequence). There are 16 residues in the CDR3. Trimming took 4 bases from V and 1 from J; bases not matched to a gene: 10. The CDR3 region is CSAIERLALGTDTQYF. The DNA for the CDR3 is TGCAGTGCTATTGAAAGACTAGCGTTGGGCACAGATACGCAGTATTTT.

The J gene is TRBJ2-3, the V gene TRBV10-1, with D possibly TRBD1 on 5 matching bases. The CDR3 covers 14 residues. Per the germline V gene, CDR1 is WNHNN and CDR2 is SYGVQD (reference sequence). The ends were cut back, 4 bases at V and 2 bases at J, with 10 bases in the middle. CDR3 amino acids: CASSGGRVTDTQYF. The CDR3, as DNA: TGCGCCAGCAGTGGGGGCCGCGTCACAGATACGCAGTATTTT.

This clonotype was seen ten or more times. The V call is TRBV5-1, the J call TRBJ2-1, with D perhaps given as TRBD1 or TRBD2 (5 bases each). This CDR3 is built from 15 residues. Germline CDR1 and CDR2: SGHRS and YFSETQ. Trimming shortened V by 4 bases and J by 7 bases, and 18 bases separated the two germline ends. This chain's CDR3 is CASSVLGETWNEQFF. In nucleotides, the CDR3 is TGCGCCAGCAGCGTCTTAGGGGAGACTTGGAATGAGCAGTTCTTC. Together with reference TRBV5-1 and TRBJ2-1, the CDR3 gives the full variable domain: KAGVTQTPRYLIKTRGQQVTLSCSPISGHRSVSWYQQTPGQGLQFLFEYFSETQRNKGNFPGRFSGRQFSNSRSEMNVSTLELGDSALYLCASSVLGETWNEQFFGPGTRLTVL.

This clonotype was seen only a few times. The chain carries TRBV6-1 and TRBJ2-5, with 10 bases fitting TRBD2. V lost 9 bases and J lost 4; bases outside the gene matches: 5. The CDR3 totals 13 residues. CDR1 MNHNS and CDR2 SASEGT come from the germline V gene. The CDR3, as DNA: TGTGCCAGTGGGATAGCGGGAGGAGAGACCCAGTACTTC. Its translation: CASGIAGGETQYF.

The chain recombines TRBV6-1 with TRBJ2-3; a possible D gene is TRBD2 (7 bases). CDR1 and CDR2 (germline): MNHNS, SASEGT. Trimming cost V 6 bases and J 2 bases, with 18 bases left between them. The CDR3 covers 16 residues. CDR3 sequence reads: CASSQLWGGNTDTQYF. The CDR3 region has the DNA TGTGCCAGCAGCCAGTTATGGGGGGGCAACACAGATACGCAGTATTTT.

The chain joins TRBV6-1 to TRBJ2-5, with 12 bases identical to TRBD2. J gave up 11 bases and V 8 bases, and 15 bases lay outside the gene matches. The CDR3 is 15 residues long. The V gene's germline CDR1 is MNHNS and CDR2 SASEGT. CDR3 protein: CASYSSGGAYNEQYF. In nucleotides, the CDR3 is TGTGCCAGCTACTCTAGCGGGGGGGCTTACAATGAGCAGTACTTC.

This chain links TRBV10-2 with TRBJ2-5, with 7 bases aligning to TRBD2. Matching the DNA end better, TRBJ2-1 makes the J call doubtful. This CDR3 has 11 residues. Germline CDR1 reads WSHSY; CDR2 reads SAAADI. CDR3 loop: CASMWGGEQFF. In nucleotides, the CDR3 is TGCGCCAGTATGTGGGGGGGGGAGCAGTTCTTC.

The gene calls are TRBV6-2 or TRBV6-3 and TRBJ2-3; 13 bases map to TRBD2. The CDR3 spans 17 residues. V trimming: 2 bases; J trimming: 2 bases; junction bases outside the gene matches: 4. Germline CDR1 reads MNHEY; CDR2 reads SVGEGT. The CDR3 nucleotides read TGTGCCAGCAGTTACGGGACTAGCGGGGAATCCACAGATACGCAGTATTTT. This codes for CASSYGTSGESTDTQYF.

V usage is TRBV6-1 and J usage is TRBJ2-1; D tentatively reads TRBD1 or TRBD2 (7 bases each). The last part of the DNA fits TRBJ2-5 better; the J call may be wrong. Per germline, CDR1 MNHNS and CDR2 SASEGT. This CDR3 is built from 13 residues. In DNA form, the CDR3 reads TGTGCCAGCAAGTCCGGCAGGGGGGGGACCCAGTACTTC. Its translation is CASKSGRGGTQYF.

Many counts were recorded for this clonotype. V gene TRBV6-1 combines with J gene TRBJ2-7; 13 bases are a match to TRBD2. There are 16 residues in the CDR3. Germline assignment: CDR1 MNHNS and CDR2 SASEGT. The V gene end was trimmed by 5 bases and the J gene end by 4 bases; junction bases not matched to a gene: 8. CDR3 amino acids: CASSKTSGGAVYEQYF. Written as DNA, the CDR3 is TGTGCCAGCAGTAAAACTAGCGGGGGGGCCGTTTACGAGCAGTACTTC.

The chain is built from TRBV6-5 and TRBJ1-2; 7 bases align to TRBD1. J was trimmed by 8 bases and V by 4 bases; bases with no gene match: 22. Germline CDR1 and CDR2: MNHEY and SVGAGI. CDR3 length equals 18 residues. CDR3 region: CASSFWYSVRQGVEGYTF. The CDR3 coding sequence is TGTGCCAGCAGTTTCTGGTACAGTGTTCGGCAGGGGGTTGAGGGCTACACCTTC.

The V and J genes are TRBV7-2 and TRBJ2-5, with D unresolved. The DNA matches TRBJ2-7 better at its end, which makes the J call doubtful. The CDR3 length is 17 residues. CDR1 and CDR2 (germline): SGHTA, FQGNSA. The CDR3 region is CASSLVSLGQTLYEQYF. DNA for the CDR3: TGTGCCAGCAGCTTGGTCTCACTCGGGCAGACCCTCTACGAGCAGTACTTC.

Turning to this clonotype: A clone one base away is much larger, so this may be a read error. This chain connects TRBV27 to TRBJ2-5, with a possible D match to TRBD2 (5 bases). Judging by the DNA end, TRBJ2-7 fits better; the J call may be wrong. Germline CDR1 reads MNHEY; CDR2 reads SMNVEV (reference sequence). The CDR3 spans 17 residues. The CDR3 loop is CASSFFVTSGLGTEQYF. The CDR3, as DNA: TGTGCCAGCAGTTTTTTCGTGACTTCGGGATTGGGAACCGAGCAGTACTTC.

Judged by abundance, this clonotype is medium-sized (0.01 to 0.1%). The V call is TRBV6-1, the J call TRBJ2-3, with D hard to call. This CDR3 spans 13 amino acids. V was shortened by 4 bases and J by 7 bases, with 12 bases between the two germline ends. The germline V gene has CDR1 MNHNS and CDR2 SASEGT. The CDR3: CASSARPGHTQYF. In DNA, the CDR3 is TGTGCCAGCAGTGCCCGCCCCGGTCATACGCAGTATTTT.

V and J are TRBV6-4 and TRBJ2-5, with 11 bases aligning to TRBD1. Matching the DNA end better, TRBJ2-1 makes the J call doubtful. Germline CDR1 MRHNA, CDR2 SNTAGT. The CDR3 is 16 residues long. Written as DNA, the CDR3 is TGTGCCAGCAGTGACCCGAGGGACAGGGGGGAAGAGACCCAGTTCTTC. As protein: CASSDPRDRGEETQFF.

This clonotype was found once. The chain carries TRBV7-2 and TRBJ2-1; D unclear. V gave up 1 base and J gave up 1 base, with 14 bases separating them. This CDR3 spans 17 amino acids. The germline CDR1 and CDR2 sequences are SGHTA and FQGNSA. In DNA form, the CDR3 reads TGTGCCAGCAGCTTAGACCCTCCCTTTTCGTCCTACAATGAGCAGTTCTTC. This codes for CASSLDPPFSSYNEQFF.

This clonotype appeared a few times. V and J are TRBV10-1 and TRBJ2-4, with a weak D call TRBD1 (6 bases). The germline gives CDR1 WNHNN, CDR2 SYGVQD (reference sequence). The V end lost 7 bases, the J end lost 0 bases, and 19 bases lay between the germline ends. The CDR3 extends over 17 amino acids. The CDR3 spells CASTTDSLSLAKNIQYF. CDR3 sequence (DNA): TGCGCCAGCACAACGGACAGCCTAAGCCTAGCCAAAAACATTCAGTACTTC.

The gene calls are TRBV6-1 and TRBJ2-4; D ambiguous. Judging by the DNA end, TRBJ2-5 fits better; the J call may be wrong. From germline, CDR1 is MNHNS and CDR2 SASEGT. CDR3 size: 14 residues. The CDR3 sequence: CASSEGVGIETQYF. Written as DNA, the CDR3 is TGTGCCAGCAGTGAAGGTGTAGGAATAGAGACCCAGTACTTC.

This clonotype came up a few times. The chain combines TRBV27 with TRBJ2-1; 10 bases line up with TRBD2. The CDR3 has 12 amino acids. Germline-derived CDR1 and CDR2 are MNHEY and SMNVEV (reference sequence). CDR3 loop: CESGRGYNEQFF. The CDR3, as DNA: TGTGAGAGCGGGAGGGGCTATAATGAGCAGTTCTTC.

This clonotype occurred many times. The V and J genes are TRBV7-2 and TRBJ2-1; 12 bases fit TRBD2. Germline V lookup: CDR1 SGHTA, CDR2 FQGNSA. V dropped 1 base and J dropped 8; count of bases not matched to a gene: 6. The CDR3 runs to 16 residues. The CDR3 bases are TGTGCCAGCAGCTTAGGACTAGCGGGAGTCCAGGATGAGCAGTTCTTC. Protein sequence: CASSLGLAGVQDEQFF.

The DNA for the CDR3 is TGTGCCACCGCGGACAGGGGGAATCAGCCCCAGCATTTT. Translating it yields CATADRGNQPQHF. The chain employs TRBV10-3 and TRBJ1-5, with TRBD1 identical over 10 bases. The CDR3 has 13 residues. Germline lookup yields CDR1 ENHRY and CDR2 SYGVKD. V trimming: 10 bases; J trimming: 4 bases; junction bases outside the gene matches: 4.

Concerning this clonotype itself: The junction shows a germline mismatch at one end, possibly a read error. The chain links TRBV4-1 to TRBJ2-4; 10 bases agree with TRBD2. The CDR3 totals 14 residues. Germline V gene data show CDR1 as MGHRA and CDR2 as YSYEKL. CDR3 loop: CAGSGGGDKDIQYF. For the CDR3, the DNA is TGCGCGGGCAGCGGGGGGGGTGACAAAGACATCCAGTACTTC.